The 5 T cell receptor beta chains below all came from one sample that was sequenced in a study of identical twins. TCRdb independently ran MiXCR on the 5' RACE reads; one entry per CDR3 protein. The repertoire includes approximately 500,000 distinct CDR3 sequences, 13% to 15% of them detected once, and roughly 0.43% sits in the top ten. These sequences were also reported in another study, on yellow fever vaccine responses in identical twins.

Sequencing was done on a sample of CD4+ T cells sorted from blood. These receptors came from a young woman in good health.

The chain employs TRBV4-1 and TRBJ2-3, with D tentatively TRBD1 or TRBD2 (5 bases each). Germline CDR1 MGHRA, CDR2 YSYEKL. The CDR3 sequence is 16 residues long. With 3 bases removed from V and 6 bases from J, the gap between germline ends came to 19 bases. CDR3 loop: CASSQGSGPSGDTQYF. DNA of the CDR3: TGCGCCAGCAGCCAGGGATCGGGACCTTCGGGGGATACGCAGTATTTT.

This clonotype has just a few counts. The chain joins TRBV12-3 or TRBV12-4 to TRBJ1-6; 7 nucleotides agree with TRBD1. J lost 13 bases, V lost 6 bases, and 12 bases had no gene match. CDR3 length: 14 residues. This CDR3 reads CASSPGTAIAPLHF. CDR3 nucleotide sequence: TGTGCCAGCAGCCCAGGGACAGCGATTGCGCCCCTCCACTTT.

V usage is TRBV5-1 and J usage is TRBJ1-1; the D is unclear. Germline V gene sequence: CDR1 SGHRS, CDR2 YFSETQ. This CDR3 has 14 amino acids. Trimming removed 2 bases from V and 2 bases from J, with 10 bases in between. CDR3 DNA sequence: TGCGCCAGCAGCTTAAGGCAGGAAAACACTGAAGCTTTCTTT. Its protein product is CASSLRQENTEAFF. The full variable domain, its missing parts supplied by reference TRBV5-1 and TRBJ1-1, is KAGVTQTPRYLIKTRGQQVTLSCSPISGHRSVSWYQQTPGQGLQFLFEYFSETQRNKGNFPGRFSGRQFSNSRSEMNVSTLELGDSALYLCASSLRQENTEAFFGQGTRLTVV.

At least ten counts were recorded for this clonotype. CDR3 nucleotide sequence: TGCAGCGTTGATTCTCCGAGGGCGTATGAAGCTTTCTTT. Protein product: CSVDSPRAYEAFF. V and J are TRBV29-1 and TRBJ1-1; D uncertain. The germline CDR1 and CDR2 sequences are SQVTM and ANQGSEA. Trimming pared 3 bases from V and 7 bases from J, leaving 15 bases between. The CDR3 is made up of 13 amino acids.

V gene TRBV10-3 combines with J gene TRBJ2-7, with 7 positions matching TRBD1. CDR1 and CDR2 (germline): ENHRY, SYGVKD. J was trimmed by 6 bases and V by 4 bases; bases with no gene match: 3. The CDR3 sequence is 12 residues long. The CDR3 DNA reads TGTGCCATCAGTGCTGACAGGGCCGAGCAGTACTTC. This gives the protein CAISADRAEQYF.